Listed below are T cell receptor beta chains from one sample, sequenced in a study of blood T cell repertoires in COVID-19. TCRdb keeps only in-frame clones here, not all; method: immunoSEQ multiplex PCR. The repertoire includes about 64,000 clones, approximately 85% of them detected once, and less than 55% sits in the top ten. Sequencing input: peripheral blood. All receptors come from a woman aged 55-70 years with COVID-19, enrolled during active disease. The CDR3 runs from the conserved cysteine through the conserved F or W. D genes are given only for firm matches. A clone size is listed for some rows: how often the clone was seen (once, few, many), or a class if it is expanded.

j_call v_call clone_size d_call cdr3_aa cdr3_nt
TRBJ2-2 TRBV24-1 - - CADLTVSLNTGELFF TGTGCCGATCTGACAGTATCGCTGAACACCGGGGAGCTGTTTTTT
TRBJ2-2 TRBV19 - - CASSMAPGDTGELFF TGTGCCAGTAGTATGGCCCCGGGGGATACCGGGGAGCTGTTTTTT
TRBJ1-3 TRBV10-3 - - CAINPGPQTIYF TGTGCCATCAATCCTGGGCCTCAGACCATATATTTT
TRBJ1-4 TRBV28 - - CASLGAGQDNEKLFF TGTGCCAGCCTGGGGGCAGGGCAAGATAATGAAAAACTGTTTTTT
TRBJ1-1 TRBV5-6 - TRBD1 CASSLGDRPLRAFF TGTGCCAGCAGCTTGGGGGACAGGCCCCTCAGGGCTTTCTTT
TRBJ2-6 TRBV7-2 - - CASSLGLRSGANVLTF TGTGCCAGCAGCTTAGGACTGCGCTCGGGGGCCAACGTCCTGACTTTC
TRBJ1-5 TRBV6-6 - TRBD1 CASSLGSSGVGTGGNQPQHF TGTGCCAGCAGTCTAGGGTCATCCGGGGTGGGGACAGGGGGCAATCAGCCCCAGCATTTT
TRBJ2-3 TRBV7-2 - TRBD2 CASSQGLDITDTQYF TGTGCCAGCAGCCAAGGACTAGACATCACAGATACGCAGTATTTT
TRBJ2-7 TRBV3-1/TRBV3-2 - TRBD2 CASSPGGTGEQYF TGTGCCAGCAGCCCCGGGGGGACGGGGGAGCAGTACTTC
TRBJ2-1 TRBV7-6 - TRBD2 CASSLPAGGFNEQFF TGTGCCAGCAGCTTACCAGCGGGAGGTTTCAATGAGCAGTTCTTC
TRBJ1-1 TRBV19 - - CASSPWDSRETEAFF TGTGCCAGTAGTCCCTGGGACTCCCGGGAGACTGAAGCTTTCTTT
TRBJ1-2 TRBV6-5 - - CASSRGYGYTF TGTGCCAGCAGCCGGGGGTATGGCTACACCTTC
TRBJ2-7 TRBV14 - TRBD2 CASSQLGLAGRYEQYF TGTGCCAGCAGCCAGTTGGGACTAGCGGGAAGGTACGAGCAGTACTTC
TRBJ2-3 TRBV3-1/TRBV3-2 once TRBD2 CASSHTGTSIDTQYF TGTGCCAGCAGCCACACCGGGACTAGTATCGATACGCAGTATTTT
TRBJ1-1 TRBV7-8 - TRBD1 CASSHGQGNTEAFF TGTGCCAGCAGCCATGGACAGGGTAACACTGAAGCTTTCTTT
TRBJ2-5 TRBV24-1 once - CATSDGDSRTQYF TGTGCCACCAGTGATGGGGACTCAAGGACCCAGTACTTC
TRBJ2-7 TRBV7-2 - - CASSSTGALREQYF TGTGCCAGCAGCTCTACAGGAGCCCTTCGGGAGCAGTACTTC
TRBJ2-1 TRBV7-9 - - CASSPSPPVGQFF TGTGCCAGCAGCCCTAGCCCCCCCGTTGGGCAGTTCTTC
TRBJ2-7 TRBV11-3 - TRBD2 CASSSTSGSSEQYF TGTGCCAGCAGCTCCACTAGCGGGAGCAGCGAGCAGTACTTC
TRBJ2-5 TRBV7-2 - TRBD2 CASSPLSVAGGPETQYF TGTGCCAGCAGCCCCCTTTCTGTGGCGGGAGGGCCGGAGACCCAGTACTTC
TRBJ2-1 TRBV5-1 - TRBD2 CASSLLVSGRDEQFF TGCGCCAGCAGCTTGTTGGTTAGCGGGAGGGATGAGCAGTTCTTC
TRBJ2-7 TRBV27 - TRBD2 CASSPLLAGGSSYEQYF TGTGCCAGCAGTCCCCTCCTAGCGGGAGGGTCTTCCTACGAGCAGTACTTC
TRBJ1-4 TRBV19 - - CASSVPPDEKLFF TGTGCCAGTAGTGTCCCCCCGGATGAAAAACTGTTTTTT
TRBJ1-3 TRBV7-9 - TRBD1 CASSLVTGSSGNTIYF TGTGCCAGCAGCCTGGTGACAGGGAGCTCTGGAAACACCATATATTTT
TRBJ1-1 TRBV6-2/TRBV6-3 - - CASSLQGDTEAFF TGTGCCAGCAGCTTACAGGGAGACACTGAAGCTTTCTTT
TRBJ1-5 TRBV5-1 - - CASSLDAGQPQHF TGCGCCAGCAGCTTGGACGCGGGTCAGCCCCAGCATTTT
TRBJ2-5 TRBV4-3 - TRBD1 CASSQEVSRQGVETQYF TGCGCCAGCAGCCAAGAAGTTTCGAGACAGGGGGTAGAGACCCAGTACTTC
TRBJ1-3 TRBV2 - - CASRAEGPGNTIYF TGTGCCAGCAGGGCCGAGGGCCCTGGAAACACCATATATTTT
TRBJ1-5 TRBV18 - TRBD1 CASSGTEDQPQHF TGTGCCAGCTCAGGGACAGAGGATCAGCCCCAGCATTTT
TRBJ2-7 TRBV27 - TRBD1 CASKTAGTGLYEQYF TGTGCCAGCAAGACCGCCGGGACAGGACTCTACGAGCAGTACTTC
TRBJ1-1 TRBV27 - TRBD1 CASSFGGGYPEAFF TGTGCCAGCAGTTTCGGAGGGGGCTACCCTGAAGCTTTCTTT
TRBJ1-5 TRBV15 - TRBD1 CATSSTGTGFNQPQHF TGTGCCACCAGCAGCACTGGGACAGGGTTCAATCAGCCCCAGCATTTT
TRBJ2-3 TRBV5-1 - TRBD2 CASSIAGGWTDTQYF TGCGCCAGCAGCATTGCGGGAGGTTGGACAGATACGCAGTATTTT
TRBJ1-2 TRBV4-3 - - CASSQGSFGGGYTF TGCGCCAGCAGCCAAGGATCTTTCGGCGGTGGCTACACCTTC
TRBJ2-5 TRBV14 - - CASRRGGLETQYF TGTGCCAGCAGGAGGGGGGGCCTGGAGACCCAGTACTTC
TRBJ1-1 TRBV7-9 - TRBD1 CASSPPGQAYTEAFF TGTGCCAGCAGCCCGCCGGGACAGGCTTACACTGAAGCTTTCTTT
TRBJ2-7 TRBV14 - - CASSRRLGYYEQYF TGTGCCAGCAGCCGAAGACTCGGCTACTACGAGCAGTACTTC
TRBJ2-2 TRBV7-9 once - CASSLTSFTGELFF TGTGCCAGCAGCCTTACTAGTTTCACCGGGGAGCTGTTTTTT
TRBJ1-2 TRBV19 - TRBD1 CASKKGQGMDGYTF TGTGCCAGTAAAAAGGGACAGGGGATGGATGGCTACACCTTC
TRBJ1-1 TRBV7-9 - TRBD1 CASSTSGTGGSGAFF TGTGCCAGCAGCACATCCGGGACAGGGGGCTCGGGTGCTTTCTTT
TRBJ1-1 TRBV10-2 - TRBD1 CASSDKGQGPDTEAFF TGCGCCAGCAGTGATAAGGGACAGGGCCCTGACACTGAAGCTTTCTTT